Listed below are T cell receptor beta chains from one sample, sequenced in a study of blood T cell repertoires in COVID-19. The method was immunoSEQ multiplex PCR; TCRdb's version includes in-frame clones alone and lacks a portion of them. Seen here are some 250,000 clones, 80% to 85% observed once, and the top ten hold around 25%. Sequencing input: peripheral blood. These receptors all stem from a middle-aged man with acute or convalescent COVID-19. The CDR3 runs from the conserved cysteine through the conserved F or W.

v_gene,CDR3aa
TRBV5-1,CASSLAGLKYGYTF
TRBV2,CASSEEGTVEKLFF
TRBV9,CASSVAWAGIADTQYF
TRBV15,CATSRGQTSTDTQYF
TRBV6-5,CASTRDTEAFF
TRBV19,CATEQDSHSNQPQHF
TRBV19,CASSGTGPEAFF
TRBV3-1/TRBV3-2,CATTKGDGYTF
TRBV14,CASSLFRQNNEQFF
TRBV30,CAWNRRRGQGAGDTQYF
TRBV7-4,CASSPQGRGTDTQYF